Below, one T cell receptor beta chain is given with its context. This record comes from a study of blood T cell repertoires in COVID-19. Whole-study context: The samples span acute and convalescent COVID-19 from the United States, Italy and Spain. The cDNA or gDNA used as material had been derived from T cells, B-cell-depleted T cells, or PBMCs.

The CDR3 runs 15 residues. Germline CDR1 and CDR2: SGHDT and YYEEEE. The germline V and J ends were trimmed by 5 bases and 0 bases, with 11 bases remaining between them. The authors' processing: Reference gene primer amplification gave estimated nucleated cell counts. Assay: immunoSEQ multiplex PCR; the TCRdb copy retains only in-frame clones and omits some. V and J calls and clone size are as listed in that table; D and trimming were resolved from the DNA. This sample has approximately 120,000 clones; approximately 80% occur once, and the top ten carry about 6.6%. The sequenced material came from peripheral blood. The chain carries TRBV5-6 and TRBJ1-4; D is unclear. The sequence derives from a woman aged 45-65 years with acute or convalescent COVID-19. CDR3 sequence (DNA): TGTGCCAGCAGTGACACCCTCGCAACTAATGAAAAACTGTTTTTT. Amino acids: CASSDTLATNEKLFF.